This T cell receptor (beta chain) was identified in a study of blood T cell repertoires in COVID-19. For the study at large: PBMCs, B-cell-depleted T cells, or T cells provided the cDNA or gDNA that made up the material.

Produced via immunoSEQ multiplex PCR; TCRdb's table is partial and in-frame only. The top ten clones hold 0.95% to 1.5% of a sample with 380,000 or so clones, 89% of them seen once. Trimming removed 7 bases from V and 3 bases from J; junction bases left unmatched: 15. The CDR3 spans 18 residues. CDR1 is SGHAT, CDR2 FQNNGV, per germline. The sequence was collected from a middle-aged man with acute or convalescent COVID-19. The sample comprised peripheral blood. This chain connects TRBV11-2 to TRBJ2-3, with 11 bases aligning to TRBD1. The chain's CDR3 is CASTEGTGGYFKTDTQYF. CDR3 in DNA: TGTGCCAGCACCGAAGGGACAGGGGGGTACTTTAAGACAGATACGCAGTATTTT.